The source of this T cell receptor beta chain is a study of T cells in Graves' hyperthyroidism and ophthalmopathy. This clonotype came up many times. Its target is unknown. Per the germline V gene, CDR1 is SGHAT and CDR2 is FQNNGV. V was clipped by 7 bases and J by 0 bases, with 12 bases between them. The CDR3 covers 14 residues. General study results and limits: Most clonotypes expanded in thyroid above 0.001 were likewise present in blood.

What was amplified from RNA transcripts were TCR beta CDR3 regions. Initially, a first-round RT-PCR of the TCR CDR3 employed the HTBI primer set. TCRdb reanalysed the multiplex PCR reads using MiXCR and keeps one entry per CDR3 protein. The repertoire holds roughly 380,000 distinct CDR3 sequences, with around 13% as singletons. Patients aged 18 to 65 had newly diagnosed hyperthyroidism of under 2 months' duration. Uncontrolled infection, other autoimmune disease, pregnancy or lactation barred patients from enrollment. Diagnosis relied on clinical symptoms, serum thyroxine and TRAb, thyroid ultrasound and orbital computed tomography.

V and J are TRBV11-2 and TRBJ1-2; D not certain. The sequence came from a woman in her sixties or seventies with Graves' hyperthyroidism. The sample consisted of blood. The CDR3 sequence: CASTRTPANYGYTF. The CDR3 DNA is TGTGCCAGCACCCGGACCCCAGCTAACTATGGCTACACCTTC.